This T cell receptor (beta chain) was retrieved from a study of shared T cell receptors in the human thymus. Concerning this clone: At the DNA level, this CDR3 is encoded by other sequences in the same sample as well.

The method was immunoSEQ multiplex PCR; TCRdb's version includes in-frame clones alone and lacks a portion of them. The sample holds around 730,000 clones, 80% to 90% seen once. The same specimen was also included in a second study, on human thymus T cells. According to that study: Corrective cardiac surgery supplied the resected thymus tissue.

Specimen: thymocytes. The clonotype was recovered from a girl in the first two years of life with a congenital heart defect.

In DNA, the CDR3 is TGTGCCAGCAGCTTACGGCAGGGAGGCTATGGCTACACCTTC. This translates into CASSLRQGGYGYTF. V usage is TRBV7-2 and J usage is TRBJ1-2; D is possibly TRBD1 (5 bases). From germline, CDR1 is SGHTA and CDR2 FQGNSA. The CDR3 spans 14 residues. V was trimmed by 2 bases and J by 4 bases, leaving 11 bases between them.